This TCR beta chain was identified in a study of CXCR3-negative and CXCR3-positive naive CD8 T cells (dated by TCRdb to between 2018 and 2020). Looking at the study overall: In total, some 140 million TRB reads were obtained, or roughly 1.5 +/- 0.3 million reads per library. The diversity and physicochemical repertoire analyses included more than ten donors pooled from two independent experiments. Naive subsets from about five donors and memory cells from 3 donors were included in the TRBV-TRBJ cluster analysis. Overall study outcomes, separate from this receptor: Compared with CXCR3-negative naive cells, CXCR3-positive naive cells had TRB CDR3s with higher hydrophobicity (lower Kidera factor 4), lower energy, and higher strength and volume indices. TRBV-TRBJ usage was similar between naive CXCR3-negative and CXCR3-positive cells from the same donor, while memory cells showed distinct patterns. Because surface CD5, which has been linked to self-reactivity in mice, was comparable between naive subsets, TCR interaction strength was also inferred from TRB CDR3 physicochemical properties. Repertoire diversity was comparably high in both naive subsets but much lower in memory CD8+ T cells. CXCR3 expression partially decreased after cryopreservation, so most assays used freshly isolated PBMCs.

Each CD8+ T cell subset was flow-sorted in triplicate, with some 300,000 cells per subset placed directly into RLT lysis buffer. To keep memory contaminants out, a stringent definition of naive CD8+ T cells was applied: CD45RO-CCR7+CD27+CD95-. Peripheral blood mononuclear cells were isolated from buffy coats using standard density gradient centrifugation. Naive CXCR3-negative and CXCR3-positive CD8+ T cells were flow-sorted using a FACSAria III. An RNeasy Mini Kit was used to extract total RNA from the sorted cells. The sequencing machine was a NextSeq 550. The Human TCR Profiling Kit (MiLaboratory) was used to prepare UMI-labeled 5' RACE TRB cDNA libraries. cDNA synthesis used the entire amount of extracted RNA, and PCR amplification then used the entire amount of cDNA produced. Libraries were prepared in parallel using an identical number of PCR cycles. The study's processing was this. With a minimum of two reads required per UMI, MIGEC and MiXCR pulled out about 50,000 +/- 10,000 unique UMI-labeled TRB cDNA molecules from each library. An average of roughly 40,000 +/- 10,000 functional in-frame TRB CDR3 nucleotide clonotypes without stop codons was found per library. After downsampling to 5000 UMI-labeled TRB molecules per sample, diversity metrics such as normalized Shannon-Wiener and Chao1 were calculated in VDJtools. VDJtools was used to calculate clonotype-size-weighted physicochemical properties of the central five CDR3 residues, namely interaction energy, strength, volume and Kidera factor 4. Based on TCRdb reprocessing of the reads, there is one entry per CDR3 protein sequence, and DNA is missing. V and J calls and clone size were set by TCRdb, not the authors. The sample's own table lists about 130,000 distinct CDR3 sequences. Of the sample, 0.29% falls within the top ten clones.

Comment on this clonotype: Its antigen remains unidentified.

Inclusive of the bounding cysteine and phenylalanine, the CDR3 is 15 residues long. No DNA was logged. Via the germline V gene (reference sequence), CDR1 is MNHEY and CDR2 SMNVEV. This chain is built from TRBV27 and TRBJ1-2. The sample consisted of naive CXCR3- CD8+ T cells from blood. Sample cell subset or site, as interpreted from the label and publication: CD45RO-CCR7+CD27+CD95- naive CD8+ T cells lacking CXCR3 (TNR3-). This receptor was obtained from a human donor in good health. Some clones in this sample may be carry-over from other donors' samples. The CDR3 here reads CASSKEEHIPYGYTF.